One sample yielded the 29 T cell receptor beta chains listed below, sequenced in a study of patients and donors after allogeneic stem cell transplantation. A single record per CDR3 protein comes from TCRdb applying MiXCR to the RT-PCR reads. The sample includes about a million distinct CDR3 sequences, about a sixth of them seen just once. Sequences were obtained from blood, either unsorted or a sorted T cell fraction (not recorded which). These receptors originate from a human donor who was either an allogeneic HSCT recipient or a stem cell or donor lymphocyte infusion donor (not recorded which). It is not recorded whose cells these are; they may come from a transplant donor.

This clonotype was seen a few times. V is TRBV5-1 and J is TRBJ2-1, with 10 nucleotides matching TRBD2. The germline V gene has CDR1 SGHRS and CDR2 YFSETQ. The V segment lost 4 bases and the J segment 6 bases; nucleotides outside the gene matches: 7. The CDR3 covers 15 residues. Here the CDR3 reads CASSPGTSAGNEQFF. CDR3 sequence (DNA): TGCGCCAGCAGCCCAGGGACTAGCGCGGGCAATGAGCAGTTCTTC.

CDR3: CASSLINRDYEQYF. The CDR3 DNA is TGCGCCAGCAGCTTGATAAACAGGGATTACGAGCAGTACTTC. The J gene is TRBJ2-7, the V gene TRBV5-1; D may be TRBD1 (6 bases). Germline V gene lookup returns CDR1 SGHRS and CDR2 YFSETQ. The CDR3 runs to 14 residues. V was cut by 1 base and J by 4 bases, with 12 bases left in between.

This clonotype was recorded a few times. J is TRBJ2-2 and V is TRBV6-5; D is possibly TRBD1 (5 bases). The CDR3 is 15 amino acids. Germline values: CDR1 MNHEY, CDR2 SVGAGI. V lost 2 bases and J 6 bases, leaving 13 bases between the germline ends. The CDR3 reads CASSYRAPGPGELFF. In DNA form, the CDR3 reads TGTGCCAGCAGTTACAGGGCGCCAGGGCCCGGGGAGCTGTTTTTT.

This chain uses TRBV5-1 with TRBJ2-1; tentatively, D is TRBD1 (6 bases). Trimming removed 4 bases at V and 0 bases at J, with 14 bases between. The CDR3 sequence is 16 residues long. Germline CDR1 reads SGHRS; CDR2 reads YFSETQ. The CDR3 DNA reads TGCGCCAGCAGCGACACGACAGGCAGCTCCTACAATGAGCAGTTCTTC. Residues: CASSDTTGSSYNEQFF.

The chain uses TRBV18 and TRBJ1-2; 8 bases align to TRBD1. The CDR3 is made up of 16 amino acids. Trimming took 1 base from V and 4 from J; bases not matched to a gene: 8. The germline CDR1 and CDR2 sequences are KGHSH and LQKENI. CDR3 in DNA: TGTGCCAGCTCACCACGGGTGGTGGGACAGGTCTATGGCTACACCTTC. Its protein product is CASSPRVVGQVYGYTF.

V usage is TRBV6-5 and J usage is TRBJ1-5; 9 bases match TRBD1. The ends lost 0 bases at V and 7 bases at J; junction bases unmatched: 7. CDR1 MNHEY and CDR2 SVGAGI come from the germline V gene. The CDR3 has 16 amino acids. CDR3 sequence (DNA): TGTGCCAGCAGTTACTCGGGGGGACAGGGATCCCAGCCCCAGCATTTT. This gives the protein CASSYSGGQGSQPQHF.

This clonotype was seen a few times. CDR3 bases: TGTGCCAGCAGTTACTCAGGATTGAACTCTGGAAACACCATATATTTT. This encodes CASSYSGLNSGNTIYF. This sequence joins TRBV6-5 and TRBJ1-3; D uncertain. The CDR3 length is 16 residues. V lost 0 bases to trimming and J lost 0 bases, with 9 bases between them. Germline-derived CDR1 and CDR2 are MNHEY and SVGAGI.

At least ten counts were recorded for this clonotype. The chain carries TRBV4-1 and TRBJ2-3, with TRBD2 matching 8 bases. V shed 0 bases, J shed 4 bases, and the junction held 3 bases outside the gene matches. The germline gives CDR1 MGHRA, CDR2 YSYEKL. The CDR3 covers 15 residues. For the CDR3, the DNA is TGCGCCAGCAGCCAAGATGGGCGGGGGGCAGATACGCAGTATTTT. Protein sequence: CASSQDGRGADTQYF.

This chain joins TRBV2 and TRBJ1-5; TRBD1 matches at 10 bases. Germline loops: CDR1 SNHLY, CDR2 FYNNEI. With V trimmed by 8 bases and J by 2 bases, 9 bases remained unmatched. This CDR3 has 16 residues. The CDR3 loop is CASLRTGGTGNQPQHF. CDR3 nucleotides: TGTGCCAGCCTCCGGACAGGGGGAACGGGCAATCAGCCCCAGCATTTT.

CDR3 DNA sequence: TGTGCCAGCAGACCCGGACAGGCTGGGGCCAACGTCCTGACTTTC. It translates to CASRPGQAGANVLTF. This chain uses TRBV28 with TRBJ2-6; 7 positions match TRBD1. V lost 6 bases and J lost 2; bases outside the gene matches: 4. CDR1 and CDR2 from the germline V gene are MDHEN and SYDVKM. The CDR3 runs to 15 residues.

V gene TRBV6-2 or TRBV6-3 combines with J gene TRBJ2-3; unclear D gene. Trimming stripped 8 bases from V and 6 bases from J, with 18 bases between. CDR1 is MNHEY, CDR2 SVGEGT, per germline. The CDR3 has 14 amino acids. The CDR3 is CASARSGSTDTQYF. The CDR3, as DNA: TGTGCCAGCGCCCGAAGTGGGTCTACTGATACGCAGTATTTT.

This clonotype has only a few counts. The chain is built from TRBV4-2 and TRBJ2-7; D not resolved. The germline gives CDR1 LGHNA, CDR2 YNFKEQ. The V end lost 0 bases, the J end lost 2 bases, and 14 bases lay between the germline ends. The CDR3 is 16 residues long. Written as DNA, the CDR3 is TGTGCCAGCAGCCAAGATCTCGGAGCACAGCCCTACGAGCAGTACTTC. Its translation is CASSQDLGAQPYEQYF.

The CDR3 DNA is TGTGCCAGCAGTCCGATCACTAGCGGAGACAATGAGCAGTTCTTC. Its protein product is CASSPITSGDNEQFF. The genes are TRBV3-1 and TRBJ2-1, with 8 nucleotides matching TRBD2. V shed 6 bases and J 5 bases; nucleotides not matched to a gene: 9. The CDR3 has 15 amino acids. Germline loops: CDR1 LGHDT, CDR2 YNNKEL (reference sequence).

This clonotype has ten or more counts. The CDR3 protein is CSGGLRGNTEAFF. In nucleotides, the CDR3 is TGCAGCGGAGGCCTCAGGGGAAACACTGAAGCTTTCTTT. The chain joins TRBV29-1 to TRBJ1-1, with D perhaps TRBD1 (6 bases). CDR1 SQVTM and CDR2 ANQGSEA come from the germline V gene. Trimming removed 7 bases from V and 2 bases from J, with 14 bases in between. The CDR3 is 13 amino acids.

The chain links TRBV14 to TRBJ2-2; tentatively, D is TRBD1 or TRBD2 (5 bases each). This CDR3 region has 17 residues. The V gene lost 1 base and the J gene lost 1 base, with 13 bases spanning the gap. Germline values: CDR1 SGHDN, CDR2 FVKESK. CDR3 nucleotide sequence: TGTGCCAGCAGCCAAGCGTTGGGACGGCGGAACACCGGGGAGCTGTTTTTT. As protein: CASSQALGRRNTGELFF.

This clonotype has just a few counts. The chain couples TRBV27 to TRBJ2-1; no clear D gene. The ends were cut back, 5 bases at V and 3 bases at J, with 14 bases in the middle. Per germline, CDR1 MNHEY and CDR2 SMNVEV (reference sequence). This CDR3 region has 15 residues. CDR3 sequence: CASSPVAPGYNEQFF. The DNA for the CDR3 is TGTGCCAGCAGTCCCGTGGCTCCTGGCTACAATGAGCAGTTCTTC.

There are a few counts of this clonotype. The chain carries TRBV5-1 and TRBJ1-2; D is undetermined. Trimming shortened V by 2 bases and J by 2 bases, and 10 bases separated the two germline ends. The CDR3 consists of 14 residues. CDR1 is SGHRS, CDR2 YFSETQ, per germline. The CDR3 coding sequence is TGCGCCAGCAGCTTTCGGCAGACCAACTATGGCTACACCTTC. This sequence encodes CASSFRQTNYGYTF.

V is TRBV6-5 and J is TRBJ1-2, with D maybe TRBD1 (6 bases). V lost 0 bases to trimming and J lost 5 bases, with 13 bases between them. This CDR3 is 15 amino acids long. Germline loops: CDR1 MNHEY, CDR2 SVGAGI. CDR3 region: CASSYSGAGGYGYTF. The DNA of the CDR3 is TGTGCCAGCAGTTACTCGGGGGCAGGAGGTTATGGCTACACCTTC.

The chain links TRBV14 to TRBJ2-3, with D possibly matching TRBD1 (5 bases). The V gene lost 4 bases and the J gene lost 5 bases, with 10 bases spanning the gap. Germline V gene lookup returns CDR1 SGHDN and CDR2 FVKESK. The CDR3 has 13 residues. CDR3 sequence: CASSLGLEDTQYF. The CDR3 DNA sequence: TGTGCCAGCAGCCTGGGGCTAGAAGATACGCAGTATTTT. Based on the CDR3 plus reference TRBV14 and TRBJ2-3, the full variable domain is EAGVTQFPSHSVIEKGQTVTLRCDPISGHDNLYWYRRVMGKEIKFLLHFVKESKQDESGMPNNRFLAERTGGTYSTLKVQPAELEDSGVYFCASSLGLEDTQYFGPGTRLTVL.

This clonotype was seen a handful of times. This chain uses TRBV7-2 with TRBJ2-7, with a tentative D call TRBD1 (6 bases). V shed 1 base and J shed 5 bases, with 12 bases lying between them. The CDR3 length is 14 residues. Germline V gene lookup returns CDR1 SGHTA and CDR2 FQGNSA. CDR3 sequence reads: CASSLEGRDNEQYF. CDR3 sequence (DNA): TGTGCCAGCAGCTTAGAGGGCAGGGACAACGAGCAGTACTTC.

As DNA, the CDR3 is TGTGCCACCAGCAGTCAGAGGACCTACGAGCAGTACTTC. This codes for CATSSQRTYEQYF. The V and J genes are TRBV15 and TRBJ2-7, with D unclear. Trimming took 3 bases from V and 2 from J, leaving 8 bases between them. From germline, CDR1 is LNHNV and CDR2 YYDKDF (reference sequence). The CDR3 totals 13 residues.

V usage is TRBV5-1 and J usage is TRBJ1-2, with TRBD1 as a possible D gene (5 bases). The CDR3 contains 15 residues. CDR1 and CDR2 (germline): SGHRS, YFSETQ. Trimming stripped 4 bases from V and 4 bases from J, with 17 bases between. The CDR3 protein is CASSPTGGVGYGYTF. In DNA form, the CDR3 reads TGCGCCAGCAGCCCGACCGGGGGGGTCGGCTATGGCTACACCTTC.

The genes are TRBV10-3 and TRBJ2-5; 11 nucleotides match TRBD2. Losses at the gene ends were 5 bases for V and 5 bases for J; bases not matched to a gene: 7. Germline V gene sequence: CDR1 ENHRY, CDR2 SYGVKD. This CDR3 region has 15 residues. CDR3: CAISRLAGGRETQYF. The CDR3 DNA reads TGTGCCATCAGTCGTCTAGCGGGGGGACGGGAGACCCAGTACTTC.

This clonotype was observed a handful of times. The gene calls are TRBV7-2 and TRBJ2-1; D not resolved. The CDR3 is made up of 15 amino acids. Germline V gene lookup returns CDR1 SGHTA and CDR2 FQGNSA. Trimming removed 5 bases from V and 5 bases from J, with 16 bases in between. For the CDR3, the DNA is TGTGCCAGCAGCCCTTGGGGTGGCGGCAACAATGAGCAGTTCTTC. This encodes CASSPWGGGNNEQFF.

This clonotype has only a few counts. The chain recombines TRBV12-3 or TRBV12-4 with TRBJ2-1; 7 nucleotides match TRBD2. The V gene end was trimmed by 2 bases and the J gene end by 6 bases; junction bases not matched to a gene: 7. CDR3 length: 15 residues. The DNA of the CDR3 is TGTGCCAGCAGTTTATCTAGCGGAAAAATCAATGAGCAGTTCTTC. Amino acid sequence: CASSLSSGKINEQFF.

V gene TRBV28 combines with J gene TRBJ1-5; the D is unclear. The V gene's germline CDR1 is MDHEN and CDR2 SYDVKM. V was trimmed by 7 bases and J by 7 bases, leaving 17 bases between them. CDR3 length: 14 amino acids. The CDR3: CASTFSWRGQPQHF. The CDR3 DNA sequence: TGTGCCAGCACCTTCTCCTGGCGAGGGCAGCCCCAGCATTTT. Complete variable domain (other parts from reference TRBV28 and TRBJ1-5): DVKVTQSSRYLVKRTGEKVFLECVQDMDHENMFWYRQDPGLGLRLIYFSYDVKMKEKGDIPEGYSVSREKKERFSLILESASTNQTSMYLCASTFSWRGQPQHFGDGTRLSIL.

The chain uses TRBV20-1 and TRBJ2-2; 7 nucleotides match TRBD2. This CDR3 is 14 amino acids long. The germline CDR1 and CDR2 sequences are DFQATT and SNEGSKA (reference sequence). Trimming at V came to 5 bases and at J to 1 base, leaving 4 bases not matched to a gene. CDR3 sequence reads: CSAGGGRNTGELFF. CDR3 in DNA: TGCAGTGCTGGGGGGGGTCGGAACACCGGGGAGCTGTTTTTT.

The chain carries TRBV5-1 and TRBJ1-1; TRBD1 matches 7 bases. The CDR3 is 15 amino acids. Looked up from germline, CDR1 is SGHRS and CDR2 is YFSETQ. Trimming removed 2 bases from V and 3 bases from J; junction bases left unmatched: 7. This chain's CDR3 is CASSLGQGVDTEAFF. The CDR3 nucleotides read TGCGCCAGCAGCTTAGGCCAGGGGGTCGACACTGAAGCTTTCTTT. The variable domain in full, completed from reference TRBV5-1 and TRBJ1-1, reads KAGVTQTPRYLIKTRGQQVTLSCSPISGHRSVSWYQQTPGQGLQFLFEYFSETQRNKGNFPGRFSGRQFSNSRSEMNVSTLELGDSALYLCASSLGQGVDTEAFFGQGTRLTVV.

The CDR3 spells CAISASFHEQFF. CDR3 DNA sequence: TGTGCCATCAGTGCTAGTTTCCATGAGCAGTTCTTC. The J gene is TRBJ2-1, the V gene TRBV10-3; no definite D call. The CDR3 spans 12 residues. V lost 4 bases and J 8 bases, leaving 9 bases between the germline ends. The germline gives CDR1 ENHRY, CDR2 SYGVKD.